The rows below give T cell receptor beta chains drawn from one sample of a study of a mutant IDH1 vaccine in newly diagnosed glioma. Their cognate antigens are unknown. Some clones are missing from TCRdb's copy, which holds only in-frame ones; the method was immunoSEQ multiplex PCR. The data contain approximately 81,000 clones, over 75% of them singletons. Source: PBMCs, taken from a glioma patient whose treatment included an IDH1 peptide vaccine. The receptors stem from a man younger than 45 with glioma. Some clones in this sample may be carry-over from other donors' samples. Each CDR3 is given with its conserved first and last residue. D genes are given only for firm matches. Size is stated for part of the rows, as once, few or many counts, or as a class when the clone is expanded.

TRBV30,TRBJ1-5,.,.,CAWKPGHGRIRNQPQHF,TGTGCCTGGAAGCCGGGACACGGACGTATAAGGAATCAGCCCCAGCATTTT
TRBV19,TRBJ1-5,.,TRBD1,CASGTTGGGDQPQHF,TGTGCCAGTGGAACGACAGGGGGCGGAGATCAGCCCCAGCATTTT
TRBV30,TRBJ2-7,.,.,CAWSVRQGREQYF,TGTGCCTGGAGTGTACGCCAGGGGCGGGAGCAGTACTTC
TRBV28,TRBJ1-4,.,TRBD1,CASRDPGQGGEKLFF,TGTGCCAGCAGGGACCCGGGACAGGGAGGCGAAAAACTGTTTTTT
TRBV11-3,TRBJ1-6,.,TRBD1,CASSRGQGDSPLHF,TGTGCCAGCAGCCGCGGACAGGGCGATTCACCCCTCCACTTT
TRBV5-5,TRBJ1-4,.,.,CASSSGQPNEKLFF,TGTGCCAGCAGCTCGGGACAACCGAATGAAAAACTGTTTTTT
TRBV10-3,TRBJ2-3,.,.,CAISEGRGTDTQYF,TGTGCCATCAGTGAAGGGCGGGGCACAGATACGCAGTATTTT
TRBV28,TRBJ1-1,few,.,CASRVTASNTEAFF,TGTGCCAGCAGGGTTACAGCATCCAACACTGAAGCTTTCTTT
TRBV25-1,TRBJ1-5,.,.,CASSESRGFQPQHF,TGTGCCAGCAGTGAATCCCGGGGGTTTCAGCCCCAGCATTTT
TRBV19,TRBJ2-3,.,TRBD2,CASSIGLAEADTQYF,TGTGCCAGTAGTATAGGCCTAGCGGAGGCAGATACGCAGTATTTT
TRBV4-2,TRBJ1-3,.,.,CASSQEDSRSGNTIYF,TGTGCCAGCAGCCAGGAGGACAGCCGCTCTGGAAACACCATATATTTT
TRBV7-9,TRBJ1-3,.,.,CASSLDGHSGNTIYF,TGTGCCAGCAGCTTAGACGGGCACTCTGGAAACACCATATATTTT
TRBV4-3,TRBJ2-5,once,.,CASSQEFGLATQYF,TGCGCCAGCAGCCAAGAATTCGGGTTGGCGACCCAGTACTTC
TRBV5-6,TRBJ2-2,.,TRBD1,CASSFFGGTGGIRELFF,TGTGCCAGCAGCTTTTTCGGAGGGACAGGGGGGATCAGGGAGCTGTTTTTT
TRBV11-2,TRBJ2-2,.,TRBD2,CASSLRGADSTGELFF,TGTGCCAGCAGCTTGCGGGGGGCCGATAGCACCGGGGAGCTGTTTTTT
TRBV29-1,TRBJ1-2,.,.,CSVGSQGSPNYGYTF,TGCAGCGTTGGATCCCAGGGTTCTCCAAACTATGGCTACACCTTC
TRBV4-1,TRBJ2-1,.,TRBD2,CASSLRLAGVNEQFF,TGCGCCAGCAGCCTAAGACTAGCGGGAGTGAATGAGCAGTTCTTC
TRBV10-2,TRBJ2-7,once,.,CASSESLDGYEQYF,TGCGCCAGCAGTGAGTCCCTAGACGGGTACGAGCAGTACTTC
TRBV5-1,TRBJ2-1,.,TRBD2,CASSSAAAGGLNEQFF,TGCGCCAGCAGCTCGGCAGCAGCGGGGGGCTTGAATGAGCAGTTCTTC
TRBV5-1,TRBJ2-7,.,.,CASSLRAVDYEQYF,TGCGCCAGCAGCTTGAGGGCAGTCGACTACGAGCAGTACTTC
TRBV7-9,TRBJ1-1,.,.,CASSLELGMNTEAFF,TGTGCCAGCAGCTTAGAGCTCGGCATGAACACTGAAGCTTTCTTT
TRBV10-3,TRBJ2-5,.,TRBD1,CAISESGTGGAETQYF,TGTGCCATCAGTGAGTCGGGGACAGGGGGCGCGGAGACCCAGTACTTC
TRBV7-2,TRBJ1-2,few,.,CASSADPGGYGYTF,TGTGCCAGCAGCGCCGATCCTGGGGGGTATGGCTACACCTTC
TRBV5-1,TRBJ2-5,.,TRBD2,CASSPNSGRARETQYF,TGCGCCAGCAGCCCCAATAGCGGGAGGGCTCGCGAGACCCAGTACTTC
TRBV4-1,TRBJ2-2,once,TRBD1,CASSQGTGAVGELFF,TGCGCCAGCAGCCAAGGGACAGGGGCGGTCGGGGAGCTGTTTTTT
TRBV28,TRBJ2-3,.,.,CASSPLGSVTDTQYF,TGTGCCAGCAGTCCCTTAGGGAGTGTGACAGATACGCAGTATTTT
TRBV4-2,TRBJ2-7,.,TRBD2,CASSQVGTTYEQYF,TGTGCCAGCAGCCAAGTCGGGACTACCTACGAGCAGTACTTC
TRBV11-2,TRBJ2-7,.,.,CASSLYRTSEQYF,TGTGCCAGCAGCTTATACAGGACATCGGAGCAGTACTTC
TRBV7-2,TRBJ1-1,.,.,CASSLAGGGNTEAFF,TGTGCCAGCAGCTTAGCTGGGGGAGGTAACACTGAAGCTTTCTTT
TRBV7-9,TRBJ2-3,.,TRBD2,CASSLRTSGTDTQYF,TGTGCCAGCAGCTTAAGGACTAGCGGGACGGATACGCAGTATTTT
TRBV28,TRBJ2-6,.,.,CASSPDRDWANVLTF,TGTGCCAGCAGCCCAGACAGGGACTGGGCCAACGTCCTGACTTTC
TRBV6-5,TRBJ1-4,.,.,CASRQGEKLFF,TGTGCCAGCAGACAGGGAGAAAAACTGTTTTTT
TRBV19,TRBJ2-1,few,TRBD1,CASSPYLKQGAGEQFF,TGTGCCAGTAGTCCCTACCTTAAACAGGGGGCGGGTGAGCAGTTCTTC
TRBV7-7,TRBJ2-2,.,.,CASSPQGSGELFF,TGTGCCAGCAGCCCGCAGGGGTCCGGGGAGCTGTTTTTT
TRBV15,TRBJ2-7,.,.,CATSRDLRGNEQYF,TGTGCCACCAGCAGAGATCTCCGAGGTAACGAGCAGTACTTC
TRBV28,TRBJ2-2,.,.,CASSLHANTGELFF,TGTGCCAGCAGTTTACATGCGAACACCGGGGAGCTGTTTTTT
TRBV2,TRBJ1-3,.,.,CASSAETVISGNTIYF,TGTGCCAGCAGTGCCGAGACGGTAATCTCTGGAAACACCATATATTTT
TRBV28,TRBJ1-2,once,.,CASSLPRDSYGYTF,TGTGCCAGCAGTTTGCCTCGAGATAGCTATGGCTACACCTTC
TRBV19,TRBJ1-1,few,.,CASSMGRGPGAFF,TGTGCCAGTAGTATGGGCAGGGGCCCTGGGGCTTTCTTT
TRBV14,TRBJ2-7,once,.,CASRSTGREQYF,TGTGCCAGCAGGTCGACAGGGAGGGAGCAGTACTTC
TRBV7-9,TRBJ2-6,.,TRBD1,CASSRQGAGGANVLTF,TGTGCCAGCAGCAGACAGGGGGCAGGTGGGGCCAACGTCCTGACTTTC
TRBV5-1,TRBJ1-1,.,.,CASSSTQGSTEAFF,TGCGCCAGCAGCTCCACACAGGGTAGCACTGAAGCTTTCTTT
TRBV7-9,TRBJ2-2,.,.,CASSRQFPQGTGELFF,TGTGCCAGCAGCCGTCAATTCCCACAGGGTACCGGGGAGCTGTTTTTT
TRBV5-1,TRBJ2-6,.,.,CASSLAPGANVLTF,TGCGCCAGCAGCTTGGCCCCTGGGGCCAACGTCCTGACTTTC
TRBV4-2,TRBJ2-3,.,TRBD2,CASSQDKLASGLDTQYF,TGTGCCAGCAGCCAAGATAAACTGGCTAGCGGGCTGGATACGCAGTATTTT
TRBV9,TRBJ1-5,.,.,CASSVYNDQPQHF,TGTGCCAGCAGCGTATACAATGATCAGCCCCAGCATTTT
TRBV5-4,TRBJ1-1,.,.,CASSFGGVGRETEAFF,TGTGCCAGCAGCTTCGGCGGGGTAGGGCGAGAGACTGAAGCTTTCTTT